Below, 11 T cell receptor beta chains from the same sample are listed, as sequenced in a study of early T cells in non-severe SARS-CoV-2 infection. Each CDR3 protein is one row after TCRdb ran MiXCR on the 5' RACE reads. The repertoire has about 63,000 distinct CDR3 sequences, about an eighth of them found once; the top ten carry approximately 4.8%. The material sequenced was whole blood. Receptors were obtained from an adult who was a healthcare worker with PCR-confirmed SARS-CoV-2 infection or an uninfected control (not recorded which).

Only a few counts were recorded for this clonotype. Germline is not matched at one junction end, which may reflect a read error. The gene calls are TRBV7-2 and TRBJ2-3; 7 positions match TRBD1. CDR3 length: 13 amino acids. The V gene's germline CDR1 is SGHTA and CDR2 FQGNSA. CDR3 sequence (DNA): TGTGCCAGCAGCTTAGCAACAGGGGATCGTTATGGTTTT. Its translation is CASSLATGDRYGF.

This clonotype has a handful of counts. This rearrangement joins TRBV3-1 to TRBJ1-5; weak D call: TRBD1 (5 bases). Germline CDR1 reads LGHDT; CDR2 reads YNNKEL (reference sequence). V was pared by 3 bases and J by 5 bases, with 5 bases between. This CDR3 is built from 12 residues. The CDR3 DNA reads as TGTGCCAGCAGCCAGACAGATCAGCCCCAGCATTTT. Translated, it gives CASSQTDQPQHF.

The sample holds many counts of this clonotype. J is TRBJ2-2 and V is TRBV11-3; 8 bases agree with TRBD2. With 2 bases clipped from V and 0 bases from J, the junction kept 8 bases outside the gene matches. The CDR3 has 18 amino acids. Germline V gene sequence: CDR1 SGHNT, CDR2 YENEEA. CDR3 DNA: TGTGCCAGCAGCTTATCTGTAGGAGCGGGGGCGAACACCGGGGAGCTGTTTTTT. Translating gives CASSLSVGAGANTGELFF.

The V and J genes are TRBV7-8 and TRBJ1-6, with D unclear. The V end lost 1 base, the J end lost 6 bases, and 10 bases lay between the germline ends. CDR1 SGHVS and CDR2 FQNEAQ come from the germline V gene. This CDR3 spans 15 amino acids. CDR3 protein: CASSLDTDFNSPLHF. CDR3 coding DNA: TGTGCCAGCAGCTTAGACACAGATTTTAATTCACCCCTCCACTTT.

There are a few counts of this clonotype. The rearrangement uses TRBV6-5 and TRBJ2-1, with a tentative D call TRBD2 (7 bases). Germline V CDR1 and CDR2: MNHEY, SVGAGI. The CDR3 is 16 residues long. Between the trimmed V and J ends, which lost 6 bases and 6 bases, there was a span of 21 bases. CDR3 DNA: TGTGCCAGCAGCCGAGGGGGGGGCGCAGTAATCAATGAGCAGTTCTTC. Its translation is CASSRGGGAVINEQFF.

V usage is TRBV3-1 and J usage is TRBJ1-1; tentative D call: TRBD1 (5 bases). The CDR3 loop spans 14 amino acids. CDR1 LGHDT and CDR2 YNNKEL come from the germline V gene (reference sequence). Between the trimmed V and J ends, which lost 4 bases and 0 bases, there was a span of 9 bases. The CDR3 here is CASSPRQLNTEAFF. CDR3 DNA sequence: TGTGCCAGCAGCCCTAGACAGCTGAACACTGAAGCTTTCTTT.

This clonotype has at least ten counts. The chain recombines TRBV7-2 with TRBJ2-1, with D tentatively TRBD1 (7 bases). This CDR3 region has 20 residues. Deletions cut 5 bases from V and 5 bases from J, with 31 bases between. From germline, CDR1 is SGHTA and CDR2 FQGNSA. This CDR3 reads CASSPDPGDRKFVGDNEQFF. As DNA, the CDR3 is TGTGCCAGCAGCCCAGACCCGGGGGACAGAAAATTCGTCGGGGACAATGAGCAGTTCTTC.

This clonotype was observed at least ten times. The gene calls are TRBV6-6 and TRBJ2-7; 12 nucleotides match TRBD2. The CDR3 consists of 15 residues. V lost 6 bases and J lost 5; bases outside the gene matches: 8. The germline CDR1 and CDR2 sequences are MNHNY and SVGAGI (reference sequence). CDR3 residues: CASSPSGGADDEQYF. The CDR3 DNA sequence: TGTGCCAGCAGCCCTAGCGGGGGGGCCGACGACGAGCAGTACTTC.

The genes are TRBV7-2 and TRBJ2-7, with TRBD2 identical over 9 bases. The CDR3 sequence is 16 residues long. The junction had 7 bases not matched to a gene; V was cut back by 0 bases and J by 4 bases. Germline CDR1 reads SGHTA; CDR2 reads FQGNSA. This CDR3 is CASSLAPGLATYEQYF. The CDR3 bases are TGTGCCAGCAGCTTAGCGCCGGGACTAGCAACTTACGAGCAGTACTTC.

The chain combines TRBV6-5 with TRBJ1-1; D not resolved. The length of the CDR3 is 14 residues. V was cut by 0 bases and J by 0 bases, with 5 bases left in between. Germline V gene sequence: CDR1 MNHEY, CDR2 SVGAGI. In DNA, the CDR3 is TGTGCCAGCAGTTACTCCGGCGTGAACACTGAAGCTTTCTTT. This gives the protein CASSYSGVNTEAFF.

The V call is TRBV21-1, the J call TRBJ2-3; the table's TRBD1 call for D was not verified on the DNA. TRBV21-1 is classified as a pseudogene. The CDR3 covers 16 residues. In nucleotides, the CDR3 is TGTGCCAGCAGCAAAGGGGGACAAGGTCTGACAGATACGCAGTATTTT. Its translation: CASSKGGQGLTDTQYF.